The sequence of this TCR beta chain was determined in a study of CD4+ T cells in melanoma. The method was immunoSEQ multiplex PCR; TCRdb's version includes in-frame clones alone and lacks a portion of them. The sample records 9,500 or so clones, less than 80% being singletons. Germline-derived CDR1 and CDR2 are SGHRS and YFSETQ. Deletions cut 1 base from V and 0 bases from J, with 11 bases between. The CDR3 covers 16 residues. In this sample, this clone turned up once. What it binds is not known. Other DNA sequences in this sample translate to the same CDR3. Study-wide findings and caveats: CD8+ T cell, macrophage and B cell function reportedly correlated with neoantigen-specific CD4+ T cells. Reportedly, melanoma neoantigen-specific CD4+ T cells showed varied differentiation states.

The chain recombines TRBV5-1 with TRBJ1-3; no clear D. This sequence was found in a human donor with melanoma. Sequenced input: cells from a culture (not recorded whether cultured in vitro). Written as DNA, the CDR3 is TGCGCCAGCAGCTTGCGCGAGGGTGGCTCTGGAAACACCATATATTTT. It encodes CASSLREGGSGNTIYF.